The present entry profiles one TCR beta chain with its context. How the authors handled the data: Cell counts per sample came from amplifying reference gene primers. Repertoires were generated with immunoSEQ multiplex PCR, while TCRdb's copy carries only in-frame clones and drops some. The V and J calls and clone size were taken over from that table, and D and trimming were inferred from the DNA. This sample carries some 200,000 clones, around 87% of them seen once, and the ten largest clones take 5.5% to 8.5%. The CDR3 runs to 15 residues. CDR1 and CDR2 from the germline V gene are MNHNY and SVGAGI (reference sequence). J lost 11 bases, V lost 8 bases, and 18 bases had no gene match. This specimen comes from a study of blood T cell repertoires in COVID-19. Participants were aged about 18 to 89 years from about two dozen US areas.

Sequencing was done on a sample of PBMCs or T cells enriched from blood (not recorded which). This TCR came from a man younger than 45 in a cohort exposed to, infected with or recovered from COVID-19 (not recorded which). The genes are TRBV6-6 and TRBJ1-5; 7 nucleotides match TRBD1. CDR3 DNA: TGTGCCAGCTCAGGACGGACAGGTCCTATGAGGGCCCAGCATTTT. Protein product: CASSGRTGPMRAQHF.